This T cell receptor (beta chain) was identified in a study of vaccination and CD4 T cells after COVID-19. The CDR3 sequence is 13 residues long. CDR1 is SSHAT and CDR2 is FNYEAQ in the germline V gene (reference sequence). Of note for this clonotype: Its antigen is still unknown. A read error may produce the germline difference seen at one junction end.

An Oncomine TCR Beta short-read assay was used to sequence the DNA from cultured CD4+ T cells. TCRdb passed the PCR reads through MiXCR, listing each CDR3 protein once. Of several thousand distinct CDR3 sequences in the sample, approximately 61% were seen once. Treatment noted: approximately 11-day PBMC culture with coronavirus spike peptide pools or control peptides (ViraFEST assay). The chain uses TRBV7-7 and TRBJ2-7, with D tentatively TRBD1 (5 bases). The specimen was cultured CD4+ T cells from blood, collected after SARS-CoV-2 vaccination. This clonotype was obtained from a human donor with COVID-19. Here the CDR3 DNA reads TGTGCTAGCAGCCAGTTTCAGGGCCTCGAGCAGTACTTC. This codes for CASSQFQGLEQYF. Full variable domain (missing parts from reference TRBV7-7 and TRBJ2-7): GAGVSQSPRYKVTKRGQDVTLRCDPISSHATLYWYQQALGQGPEFLTYFNYEAQPDKSGLPSDRFSAERPEGSISTLTIQRTEQRDSAMYRCASSQFQGLEQYFGPGTRLTVT.